These 7 T cell receptor beta chains came from one sample sequenced in a study of blood T cell repertoires in COVID-19. Profiling relied on immunoSEQ multiplex PCR, and the TCRdb table lists in-frame clones only, not all of them. Counted here are about 78,000 clones, about nine tenths occurring once; the ten biggest clones make up around 1.9%. Input material: peripheral blood. The receptors come from a woman aged 55-69 years with acute or convalescent COVID-19.

V and J are TRBV7-9 and TRBJ1-2, with no clear D. V was pared by 1 base and J by 4 bases, with 7 bases between. This CDR3 region has 13 residues. Germline CDR1 SEHNR, CDR2 FQNEAQ (reference sequence). This CDR3 is CASSLETIYGYTF. CDR3 coding DNA: TGTGCCAGCAGCTTAGAGACTATCTATGGCTACACCTTC.

The V gene is TRBV5-4, the J gene TRBJ1-1; D is undetermined. There are 13 residues in the CDR3. Germline V gene lookup returns CDR1 SGHNT and CDR2 YYREEE (reference sequence). The V and J ends lost 2 bases and 7 bases respectively, with 12 bases between them. The chain's CDR3 is CASSFVGAGEAFF. In DNA, the CDR3 is TGTGCCAGCAGCTTCGTGGGAGCGGGTGAAGCTTTCTTT.

This clone was counted between two and nine times. CDR3 sequence (DNA): TGTGCCAGCAGCCTCACTACTTGGGTCTCCTACAATGAGCAGTTCTTC. Amino acid sequence: CASSLTTWVSYNEQFF. The chain couples TRBV5-6 to TRBJ2-1; the D is unclear. Looked up from germline, CDR1 is SGHDT and CDR2 is YYEEEE. Between the trimmed V and J ends, which lost 4 bases and 0 bases, there was a span of 14 bases. This CDR3 contains 16 residues.

The rearrangement uses TRBV5-1 and TRBJ1-1; tentative D call: TRBD1 (5 bases). Trimming shortened V by 6 bases and J by 3 bases, and 15 bases separated the two germline ends. Germline CDR1 and CDR2: SGHRS and YFSETQ. This CDR3 spans 14 amino acids. CDR3 in DNA: TGCGCCAGCACCCTTGGGCGGGGGGACACTGAAGCTTTCTTT. It yields the protein CASTLGRGDTEAFF.

The chain recombines TRBV5-6 with TRBJ1-6; no clear D. The V end lost 6 bases, the J end lost 5 bases, and 15 bases lay between the germline ends. The length of the CDR3 is 15 residues. Germline lookup yields CDR1 SGHDT and CDR2 YYEEEE. The CDR3 here is CASKEVGHDNSPLHF. Here the CDR3 DNA reads TGTGCCAGCAAGGAGGTGGGCCACGATAATTCACCCCTCCACTTT.

The rearrangement links TRBV7-8 to TRBJ1-5; 9 bases agree with TRBD1. The CDR3 sequence is 16 residues long. The germline V gene has CDR1 SGHVS and CDR2 FQNEAQ. Germline trimming cut 4 bases from V and 4 bases from J; bases unmatched to any gene: 8. The CDR3 here is CASSSSGTGINQPQHF. CDR3 DNA: TGTGCCAGCAGCTCCTCCGGGACAGGGATAAATCAGCCCCAGCATTTT. Filled out from reference TRBV7-8 and TRBJ1-5, the complete variable domain reads GAGVSQSPRYKVAKRGQDVALRCDPISGHVSLFWYQQALGQGPEFLTYFQNEAQLDKSGLPSDRFFAERPEGSVSTLKIQRTQQEDSAVYLCASSSSGTGINQPQHFGDGTRLSIL.

V and J are TRBV9 and TRBJ2-5, with a tentative D call TRBD1 (6 bases). V lost 0 bases and J 5 bases, leaving 11 bases between the germline ends. CDR1 and CDR2 (germline): SGDLS, YYNGEE. The CDR3 has 14 amino acids. DNA of the CDR3: TGTGCCAGCAGCGTAGGTGGACAGACTGAGACCCAGTACTTC. Protein product: CASSVGGQTETQYF.